Listed below are T cell receptor beta chains from one sample, sequenced in a study of blood T cells in healthy people across ages. A single record per CDR3 protein comes from TCRdb applying MiXCR to the 5' RACE reads. This sample has over a million distinct CDR3 sequences, with 45% found just once. Sequenced input: blood. The receptors stem from an older woman in good health. Both conserved end residues are part of each CDR3. A D gene is named only where the DNA matches it firmly. The size field is filled for only some rows; it gives once, few, many or a size class.

once	TRBD1	TRBV6-5	TRBJ2-7	CASSFRDRYEQYF	TGTGCCAGCAGTTTCCGGGACAGGTATGAGCAGTACTTC
NA	NA	TRBV20-1	TRBJ1-1	CSARAAGMSTEAFF	TGCAGTGCTAGAGCGGCAGGGATGAGCACTGAAGCTTTCTTT
NA	TRBD2	TRBV7-2	TRBJ2-1	CASSVSRTSRYNEQFF	TGTGCCAGCAGCGTCAGCAGGACTAGCCGCTACAATGAGCAGTTCTTC
few	TRBD1	TRBV20-1	TRBJ2-3	CSEGQITDTQYF	TGCAGTGAGGGACAGATCACAGATACGCAGTATTTT
NA	NA	TRBV27	TRBJ1-1	CASSLWVGSTEAFF	TGTGCCAGCAGTTTATGGGTTGGGAGCACTGAAGCTTTCTTT
few	NA	TRBV27	TRBJ2-5	CASSTGRLRAQETQYF	TGTGCCAGCAGTACGGGGCGGCTCCGGGCACAAGAGACCCAGTACTTC
NA	NA	TRBV14	TRBJ2-3	CASSQALIRPADTQYF	TGTGCCAGCAGCCAAGCTCTGATCAGACCCGCAGATACGCAGTATTTT
NA	TRBD2	TRBV20-1	TRBJ2-4	CSARDLSGRAGDIQYF	TGCAGTGCTAGAGATCTTAGCGGGAGGGCCGGGGACATTCAGTACTTC
NA	TRBD1	TRBV27	TRBJ2-7	CASRGTGRSSYEQYF	TGTGCCAGTAGGGGGACAGGACGAAGCTCCTACGAGCAGTACTTC
NA	TRBD2	TRBV10-1	TRBJ2-4	CASSVGTSGKNIQYF	TGCGCCAGCAGTGTCGGAACTAGCGGAAAAAACATTCAGTACTTC
NA	TRBD1	TRBV28	TRBJ1-4	CASSFDGGQGGEKLFF	TGTGCCAGCAGTTTCGATGGAGGACAGGGTGGCGAAAAACTGTTTTTT
once	NA	TRBV6-4	TRBJ2-1	CASSEFQAPYNEQFF	TGTGCCAGCAGTGAGTTCCAGGCGCCTTACAATGAGCAGTTCTTC
NA	NA	TRBV7-2	TRBJ2-7	CASSLVFIRGCEQYF	TGTGCCAGCAGCTTAGTATTTATCCGGGGTTGCGAGCAGTACTTC
few	NA	TRBV12-3/TRBV12-4	TRBJ2-7	CASSPNRVSVYEQYF	TGTGCCAGCAGCCCTAACAGGGTATCGGTGTACGAGCAGTACTTC
NA	NA	TRBV29-1	TRBJ2-3	CSVSTSTDTQYF	TGCAGCGTTAGCACAAGCACAGATACGCAGTATTTT
NA	NA	TRBV6-1	TRBJ2-3	CASSPGFGAVRGDTQYF	TGTGCCAGCAGCCCAGGTTTTGGAGCGGTTAGAGGTGATACGCAGTATTTT
few	TRBD1	TRBV3-1	TRBJ2-7	CASSETGGAYEQYF	TGTGCCAGCAGCGAGACAGGGGGCGCCTACGAGCAGTACTTC
NA	TRBD2	TRBV27	TRBJ2-1	CASRLAGLNEQFF	TGTGCCAGCAGGCTAGCGGGCCTCAATGAGCAGTTCTTC
many	TRBD2	TRBV10-3	TRBJ2-7	CAISESQETSGSYEQYF	TGTGCCATCAGTGAATCTCAGGAGACTAGCGGATCCTACGAGCAGTACTTC
NA	NA	TRBV29-1	TRBJ1-1	CSVVGAGVDTEAFF	TGCAGCGTTGTGGGGGCAGGGGTAGATACTGAAGCTTTCTTT
NA	NA	TRBV6-6	TRBJ2-3	CASRGIGASTDTQYF	TGTGCCAGCAGGGGGATCGGTGCTAGCACAGATACGCAGTATTTT
NA	TRBD1	TRBV27	TRBJ1-1	CASIATGTGGTEAFF	TGTGCCAGCATCGCCACCGGGACAGGGGGCACTGAAGCTTTCTTT
NA	TRBD1	TRBV27	TRBJ2-7	CASSLVPGQGHNEQYF	TGTGCCAGCAGTTTAGTCCCGGGACAGGGCCACAATGAGCAGTACTTC